These 28 T cell receptor beta chains were all obtained from the same sample, sequenced in a study of patients and donors after allogeneic stem cell transplantation. TCRdb re-derived calls from the RT-PCR reads in MiXCR, one entry per CDR3 protein. The sample carries about a million distinct CDR3 sequences, more than 15% recorded once. The specimen sequenced was blood, either unsorted or a sorted T cell fraction (not recorded which). The receptors were sampled from a human donor who was either an allogeneic HSCT recipient or a stem cell or donor lymphocyte infusion donor (not recorded which). It is not recorded whose cells these are; they may come from a transplant donor.

The genes are TRBV4-1 and TRBJ2-3; 9 nucleotides agree with TRBD1. The CDR3 consists of 16 residues. The ends lost 4 bases at V and 1 base at J; junction bases unmatched: 6. Germline lookup yields CDR1 MGHRA and CDR2 YSYEKL. CDR3 DNA: TGCGCCAGCAGCCTGGTGAGGACAGGGGGCACAGATACGCAGTATTTT. Its translation: CASSLVRTGGTDTQYF.

The table lists this clonotype with a few counts. The chain has TRBV6-1 and TRBJ2-5; 8 bases are shared with TRBD2. The CDR3 sequence is 15 residues long. Per germline, CDR1 MNHNS and CDR2 SASEGT. Losses at the gene ends were 2 bases for V and 4 bases for J; bases not matched to a gene: 6. In nucleotides, the CDR3 is TGTGCCAGCAGTGAAAGCGGGAGAGGAATAGAGACCCAGTACTTC. It specifies CASSESGRGIETQYF.

The V and J genes are TRBV12-3 or TRBV12-4 and TRBJ2-3; 7 bases match TRBD1. There are 12 residues in the CDR3. The ends lost 8 bases at V and 1 base at J; junction bases unmatched: 0. The CDR3 is CASDRGTDTQYF. Written as DNA, the CDR3 is TGTGCCAGCGACAGGGGCACAGATACGCAGTATTTT.

This chain links TRBV7-9 with TRBJ2-1, with TRBD2 matching 9 bases. This CDR3 comprises 16 residues. Germline loops: CDR1 SEHNR, CDR2 FQNEAQ (reference sequence). V trimming: 4 bases; J trimming: 9 bases; junction bases outside the gene matches: 13. CDR3 coding DNA: TGTGCCAGCAGCTCGGTTTTCTTGCGGGGGGGCGTTGAGCAGTTCTTC. Its protein is CASSSVFLRGGVEQFF.

This clonotype was counted between two and nine times. The CDR3 reads CASSLATPGELFF. CDR3 bases: TGTGCCAGCAGTTTAGCAACGCCCGGGGAGCTGTTTTTT. The gene calls are TRBV12-3 or TRBV12-4 and TRBJ2-2; D unclear. V lost 0 bases, J lost 6 bases, and 5 bases lay in between. CDR3 length: 13 residues.

The gene calls are TRBV20-1 and TRBJ2-3, with TRBD1 identical over 7 bases. This CDR3 region has 13 residues. V lost 1 base and J lost 4; bases outside the gene matches: 2. From germline, CDR1 is DFQATT and CDR2 SNEGSKA (reference sequence). For the CDR3, the DNA is TGCAGTGCTAGAGCAGGGGGAGCAGATACGCAGTATTTT. Its translation: CSARAGGADTQYF.

This clonotype has just a few counts. The chain is built from TRBV10-3 and TRBJ2-7, with D possibly being TRBD1 (6 bases). Trimming left V 2 bases short and J 5 bases short, with 13 bases between. This CDR3 spans 14 amino acids. Germline lookup yields CDR1 ENHRY and CDR2 SYGVKD. In nucleotides, the CDR3 is TGTGCCATCAGTGAGGGCACAGGGAACCACGAGCAGTACTTC. It translates to CAISEGTGNHEQYF.

This chain uses TRBV2 with TRBJ2-5, with TRBD2 identical over 11 bases. Unmatched junction bases numbered 7, after V lost 6 bases and J lost 4 bases. Germline-derived CDR1 and CDR2 are SNHLY and FYNNEI. The CDR3 has 15 amino acids. This CDR3 reads CASRFTSGRRETQYF. The CDR3 bases are TGTGCCAGCAGATTTACTAGCGGGAGACGAGAGACCCAGTACTTC.

The V call is TRBV4-3, the J call TRBJ2-3; possible D gene TRBD2, 6 bases. Between the trimmed V and J ends, which lost 4 bases and 1 base, there was a span of 12 bases. This CDR3 is 15 amino acids long. Per the germline V gene, CDR1 is LGHNA and CDR2 is YSLEER. CDR3 sequence: CASSRRSGGTDTQYF. The CDR3 bases are TGCGCCAGCAGCCGGCGGTCGGGGGGCACAGATACGCAGTATTTT.

The chain has TRBV7-9 and TRBJ2-5; D possibly corresponds to TRBD2 (6 bases). Trimming cost V 10 bases and J 2 bases, with 20 bases left between them. From germline, CDR1 is SEHNR and CDR2 FQNEAQ (reference sequence). CDR3 length: 15 amino acids. The DNA of the CDR3 is TGTGCCAATCGCGTCACCGGAGGGACTCAAGAGACCCAGTACTTC. It encodes CANRVTGGTQETQYF.

The V and J genes are TRBV4-1 and TRBJ1-1; perhaps TRBD1 as D (5 bases). This CDR3 region has 16 residues. V was shortened by 0 bases and J by 1 base, with 12 bases between the two germline ends. Looked up from germline, CDR1 is MGHRA and CDR2 is YSYEKL. The CDR3 region is CASSQDRQGRNTEAFF. The CDR3 nucleotides are TGCGCCAGCAGCCAAGATCGCCAGGGCCGGAACACTGAAGCTTTCTTT.

The V and J genes are TRBV5-1 and TRBJ2-2; D could derive from TRBD1 or TRBD2 (5 bases each). CDR1 and CDR2 (germline): SGHRS, YFSETQ. V dropped 3 bases and J dropped 4 bases, with 10 bases sitting between them. This CDR3 is built from 14 residues. The CDR3 is CASSSWDLTGELFF. In nucleotides, the CDR3 is TGCGCCAGCAGCTCATGGGACCTCACCGGGGAGCTGTTTTTT.

The genes are TRBV12-3 or TRBV12-4 and TRBJ2-5; 7 bases line up with TRBD2. This CDR3 region has 15 residues. V lost 5 bases to trimming and J lost 2 bases; unmatched junction nucleotides: 8. For the CDR3, the DNA is TGTGCCAGCAGTCCCAGTAGCGGGTTACAAGAGACCCAGTACTTC. Amino acids: CASSPSSGLQETQYF.

The rearrangement uses TRBV12-3 or TRBV12-4 and TRBJ1-1; D is unclear. This CDR3 comprises 13 residues. Trimming removed 5 bases from V and 3 bases from J, with 10 bases in between. CDR3 protein: CASSLFVDTEAFF. The CDR3 DNA is TGTGCCAGCAGTCTATTCGTGGACACTGAAGCTTTCTTT.

This clonotype appeared a few times. V is TRBV6-5 and J is TRBJ1-1; no definite D call. This CDR3 contains 13 residues. Germline V gene data show CDR1 as MNHEY and CDR2 as SVGAGI. Trimming took off 4 bases at V and 3 bases at J, with 9 bases between the two ends. CDR3 in DNA: TGTGCCAGCAGTTCGGGCCGCTACACTGAAGCTTTCTTT. The encoded protein is CASSSGRYTEAFF.

The rearrangement joins TRBV29-1 to TRBJ2-7, with TRBD1 identical over 8 bases. J lost 4 bases, V lost 6 bases, and 8 bases had no gene match. CDR3 size: 13 residues. Germline CDR1 is SQVTM and CDR2 is ANQGSEA. The CDR3 DNA reads as TGCAGCGTCGGCGAGACAGGGGTTTACGAGCAGTACTTC. Its protein product is CSVGETGVYEQYF.

This rearrangement joins TRBV20-1 to TRBJ2-1, with TRBD2 matching over 12 bases. CDR3 length equals 16 residues. Germline CDR1 reads DFQATT; CDR2 reads SNEGSKA (reference sequence). V trimming: 2 bases; J trimming: 7 bases; junction bases outside the gene matches: 9. Here the CDR3 DNA reads TGCAGTGCTAGATCGACTAGCGGGAGCTCAAGGAATGAGCAGTTCTTC. The encoded protein is CSARSTSGSSRNEQFF.

This clonotype was observed a few times. The rearrangement joins TRBV10-3 to TRBJ2-5; a weak D match, TRBD2 (6 bases). There are 12 residues in the CDR3. CDR1 ENHRY and CDR2 SYGVKD come from the germline V gene. The ends were cut back, 6 bases at V and 3 bases at J, with 8 bases in the middle. The CDR3 region is CAIRTREETQYF. CDR3 in DNA: TGTGCCATCAGGACTAGAGAAGAGACCCAGTACTTC.

This chain uses TRBV7-9 with TRBJ2-3; 8 nucleotides align to TRBD2. The trim removed 5 bases at V and 5 bases at J, leaving 9 bases unmatched. Germline V gene lookup returns CDR1 SEHNR and CDR2 FQNEAQ (reference sequence). This CDR3 is built from 15 residues. The DNA of the CDR3 is TGTGCCAGCAGCAAAAAGGGTGCGGGAGGAGATACGCAGTATTTT. Encoded protein: CASSKKGAGGDTQYF. The whole variable domain, remainder taken from reference TRBV7-9 and TRBJ2-3, is DTGVSQNPRHKITKRGQNVTFRCDPISEHNRLYWYRQTLGQGPEFLTYFQNEAQLEKSRLLSDRFSAERPKGSFSTLEIQRTEQGDSAMYLCASSKKGAGGDTQYFGPGTRLTVL.

This clonotype has only a few counts. In DNA form, the CDR3 reads TGTGCCAGCAGTTACTGGACTAGCGGGAGTGCGACCCAGTACTTC. It specifies CASSYWTSGSATQYF. The rearrangement joins TRBV6-2 or TRBV6-3 to TRBJ2-5; TRBD2 agrees at 13 bases. Trimming took 1 base from V and 7 from J; bases not matched to a gene: 3. This CDR3 is built from 15 residues. Per the germline V gene, CDR1 is MNHEY and CDR2 is SVGEGT.

This clonotype was seen a few times. The chain recombines TRBV4-2 with TRBJ2-7; D may be TRBD1 (6 bases). The CDR3 has 16 residues. The V end was cut by 0 bases, the J end by 3 bases, with 15 bases between. The germline V gene has CDR1 LGHNA and CDR2 YNFKEQ. Written as DNA, the CDR3 is TGTGCCAGCAGCCAAGACCGCCAGGGGATTTACTACGAGCAGTACTTC. Translation gives CASSQDRQGIYYEQYF.

The chain carries TRBV10-3 and TRBJ2-1; 10 bases map to TRBD2. V shed 7 bases and J 7 bases; nucleotides not matched to a gene: 1. Looked up from germline, CDR1 is ENHRY and CDR2 is SYGVKD. CDR3 size: 12 residues. CDR3 coding DNA: TGTGCCATCACTAGCGGGAGTAATGAGCAGTTCTTC. Translating gives CAITSGSNEQFF.

The chain recombines TRBV6-6 with TRBJ1-1; the D gene is possibly TRBD1 (5 bases). V lost 2 bases and J 9 bases, leaving 10 bases between the germline ends. This CDR3 contains 12 residues. CDR1 is MNHNY, CDR2 SVGAGI, per germline (reference sequence). The CDR3, as DNA: TGTGCCAGCAGTTACGATCACAGGCAAGCTTTCTTT. Translated: CASSYDHRQAFF.

This clonotype was seen a few times. This sequence joins TRBV28 and TRBJ2-7; either TRBD1 or TRBD2 may fit D (5 bases each). V was shortened by 8 bases and J by 1 base, with 15 bases between the two germline ends. CDR1 MDHEN and CDR2 SYDVKM come from the germline V gene. The CDR3 length is 14 residues. The chain's CDR3 is CASGGDARSYEQYF. The CDR3 DNA sequence: TGTGCCAGCGGTGGGGACGCCCGATCCTACGAGCAGTACTTC.

This clonotype was seen a few times. The V call is TRBV30, the J call TRBJ2-7, with D tentatively TRBD1 or TRBD2 (5 bases each). This CDR3 contains 16 residues. The V gene's germline CDR1 is GTSNPN and CDR2 SVGIG (reference sequence). Trimming shortened V by 0 bases and J by 1 base, and 16 bases separated the two germline ends. The CDR3 nucleotides are TGTGCCTGGAGTGTACTAGGGGCCATGGGGTCCTACGAGCAGTACTTC. As protein: CAWSVLGAMGSYEQYF.

The rearrangement joins TRBV18 to TRBJ2-7; D possibly uses TRBD1 or TRBD2 (6 bases each). Germline V gene lookup returns CDR1 KGHSH and CDR2 LQKENI. V was clipped by 0 bases and J by 6 bases, with 12 bases between them. This CDR3 is 14 amino acids long. The CDR3 reads CASSPPRGAIEQYF. The CDR3 DNA is TGTGCCAGCTCACCACCGAGGGGGGCGATCGAGCAGTACTTC.

This chain links TRBV4-3 with TRBJ1-2; 9 nucleotides line up with TRBD1. The CDR3 has 15 residues. CDR1 and CDR2 (germline): LGHNA, YSLEER. The junction had 11 bases not matched to a gene; V was cut back by 10 bases and J by 2 bases. DNA of the CDR3: TGCGCCAAACAGGGGGCGACACCATGGAACTATGGCTACACCTTC. As protein: CAKQGATPWNYGYTF.

This clonotype has just a few counts. J is TRBJ1-2 and V is TRBV7-8; D uncertain. Trimming took 0 bases from V and 2 from J, leaving 7 bases between them. The CDR3 runs to 14 residues. The germline CDR1 and CDR2 sequences are SGHVS and FQNEAQ. The CDR3, as DNA: TGTGCCAGCAGCTTAGCGTGGCAGAACTATGGCTACACCTTC. As protein: CASSLAWQNYGYTF.